Listed here are 10 T cell receptor beta chains from one sample, sequenced in a study of blood T cells in healthy people across ages. For the second PCR, which ran for roughly 6 to 12 cycles, a sample-barcoded 5' primer and a J-beta primer mix were used. TCRdb independently ran MiXCR on the 5' RACE reads; one entry per CDR3 protein. In the table there are a few hundred thousand distinct CDR3 sequences, 27% of which are singletons. Sequencing input: blood. The receptors here all came from a woman between 70 and 85 years old in good health.

The rearrangement uses TRBV4-3 and TRBJ2-7; D remains unclear. CDR1 and CDR2 (germline): LGHNA, YSLEER. The CDR3 consists of 14 residues. V was pared by 0 bases and J by 1 base, with 7 bases between. The CDR3 region is CASSQDSRSYEQYF. For the CDR3, the DNA is TGCGCCAGCAGCCAAGATAGTAGGTCCTACGAGCAGTACTTC.

This clonotype has more than one count but fewer than ten. J is TRBJ1-2 and V is TRBV25-1; D not resolved. Per the germline V gene, CDR1 is MGHDK and CDR2 is SYGVNS. V was pared by 2 bases and J by 6 bases, with 7 bases between. CDR3 length: 12 amino acids. CDR3 bases: TGTGCCAGCAGTGAAACAAGGGATGGCTACACCTTC. It specifies CASSETRDGYTF.

The V gene is TRBV7-2, the J gene TRBJ1-6, with TRBD1 identical over 7 bases. The V and J ends lost 10 bases and 8 bases, in that order; junction bases with no gene match: 11. CDR1 is SGHTA, CDR2 FQGNSA, per germline. The CDR3 is 14 amino acids. CDR3 residues: CATAYRGRDSPLHF. In DNA, the CDR3 is TGTGCCACCGCTTACAGGGGAAGGGATTCACCCCTCCACTTT.

This clonotype turned up a few times. The chain couples TRBV5-5 to TRBJ1-1; no reliable D call. Trimming took off 1 base at V and 2 bases at J, with 6 bases between the two ends. CDR1 SGHKS and CDR2 YYEKEE come from the germline V gene (reference sequence). This CDR3 comprises 13 residues. CDR3 coding DNA: TGTGCCAGCAGCTTGTACAGCAACACTGAAGCTTTCTTT. Amino acid sequence: CASSLYSNTEAFF.

The gene calls are TRBV6-2 or TRBV6-3 and TRBJ1-2; TRBD1 might be the D (6 bases). Trimming took 0 bases from V and 5 from J, leaving 22 bases between them. Germline V lookup: CDR1 MNHEY, CDR2 SVGEGT. This CDR3 spans 18 amino acids. For the CDR3, the DNA is TGTGCCAGCAGTTACTCGCGGCAGGGGAGTTGGTCTGAATATGGCTACACCTTC. Amino acid sequence: CASSYSRQGSWSEYGYTF.

J is TRBJ2-7 and V is TRBV6-2 or TRBV6-3; D tentatively fits TRBD1 or TRBD2 (6 bases each). Between the trimmed V and J ends, which lost 1 base and 0 bases, there was a span of 10 bases. CDR3 size: 15 residues. Germline V gene lookup returns CDR1 MNHEY and CDR2 SVGEGT. The CDR3 DNA is TGTGCCAGCAGTTACTTTGCGGGACACTCCTACGAGCAGTACTTC. Protein: CASSYFAGHSYEQYF.

V and J are TRBV15 and TRBJ2-5; tentative D call: TRBD1 (5 bases). The DNA matches TRBJ2-7 better at its end, which makes the J call doubtful. CDR3 size: 16 residues. The germline V gene encodes CDR1 LNHNV and CDR2 YYDKDF (reference sequence). CDR3 coding DNA: TGTGCCACCAGCAACAAAAGGGGTAATAACTACTACGAGCAGTACTTC. Translation: CATSNKRGNNYYEQYF.

A few counts support this clonotype. This rearrangement joins TRBV29-1 to TRBJ1-1, with D possibly being TRBD1 (5 bases). CDR1 is SQVTM and CDR2 is ANQGSEA in the germline V gene. The CDR3 has 13 residues. Trimming cost V 3 bases and J 5 bases, with 13 bases left between them. CDR3: CSVEGVGGTEAFF. In DNA form, the CDR3 reads TGCAGCGTTGAGGGGGTTGGGGGGACTGAAGCTTTCTTT. Full variable domain (outside the CDR3, taken from reference TRBV29-1 and TRBJ1-1): SAVISQKPSRDICQRGTSLTIQCQVDSQVTMMFWYRQQPGQSLTLIATANQGSEATYESGFVIDKFPISRPNLTFSTLTVSNMSPEDSSIYLCSVEGVGGTEAFFGQGTRLTVV.

The J gene is TRBJ1-3, the V gene TRBV20-1; perhaps TRBD1 as D (6 bases). CDR3 length equals 19 residues. The V end lost 2 bases, the J end lost 0 bases, and 23 bases lay between the germline ends. CDR1 is DFQATT and CDR2 is SNEGSKA in the germline V gene (reference sequence). The CDR3 is CSARPPGQSPPYSGNTIYF. CDR3 in DNA: TGCAGTGCTAGACCCCCGGGACAATCGCCGCCTTACTCTGGAAACACCATATATTTT.

V and J are TRBV7-2 and TRBJ2-7; 7 nucleotides match TRBD2. The ends lost 1 base at V and 8 bases at J; junction bases unmatched: 8. CDR1 is SGHTA and CDR2 is FQGNSA in the germline V gene. The CDR3 is 14 residues long. CDR3 DNA: TGTGCCAGCAGCTTAGGGGGGACTATTGGAAAGCAGTACTTC. It specifies CASSLGGTIGKQYF.